Presented here are 32 T cell receptor beta chains from one specimen sequenced in a study of T cell responses to AZD1222 COVID-19 vaccine. The assay was immunoSEQ multiplex PCR, and TCRdb's table has in-frame clones only and misses some. The sample lists 90,000 to 150,000 clones, roughly 84% occurring once. The material was peripheral blood, obtained on day 0 of AZD1222 vaccination. These receptors were obtained from an adult in good health.

The V gene is TRBV6-5, the J gene TRBJ2-2; D possibly matches TRBD1 or TRBD2 (5 bases each). Trimming removed 7 bases from V and 1 base from J, with 13 bases in between. CDR3 length: 15 amino acids. The germline V gene has CDR1 MNHEY and CDR2 SVGAGI. The CDR3 sequence: CASNLGTVNTGELFF. The CDR3 nucleotides read TGTGCCAGCAACTTAGGGACGGTGAACACCGGGGAGCTGTTTTTT.

V gene TRBV7-2 combines with J gene TRBJ1-1; unclear D gene. The CDR3 runs to 14 residues. With 1 base removed from V and 0 bases from J, the gap between germline ends came to 6 bases. From germline, CDR1 is SGHTA and CDR2 FQGNSA. CDR3 loop: CASSLVGMNTEAFF. The CDR3 nucleotides are TGTGCCAGCAGCTTAGTGGGGATGAACACTGAAGCTTTCTTT.

This sequence joins TRBV12-3 or TRBV12-4 and TRBJ1-5; D is ambiguous. V lost 6 bases and J lost 7, with 10 bases in between. The CDR3 runs to 12 residues. The DNA for the CDR3 is TGTGCCAGCAGCTACGTACGGCAGCCCCAGCATTTT. Its protein product is CASSYVRQPQHF.

The chain uses TRBV5-5 and TRBJ1-1; 7 positions match TRBD1. CDR1 and CDR2 (germline): SGHKS, YYEKEE (reference sequence). The CDR3 is made up of 16 amino acids. The trim removed 1 base at V and 1 base at J, leaving 7 bases unmatched. This CDR3 reads CASSLMGGTANTEAFF. The CDR3 DNA follows: TGTGCCAGCAGCTTGATGGGGGGGACAGCGAACACTGAAGCTTTCTTT.

The V call is TRBV19, the J call TRBJ1-4; a weak D match, TRBD1 (5 bases). Between the trimmed V and J ends, which lost 3 bases and 2 bases, there was a span of 10 bases. The CDR3 covers 15 residues. CDR1 and CDR2 (germline): LNHDA, SQIVND (reference sequence). The CDR3 spells CASSIGGTTNEKLFF. The CDR3 coding sequence is TGTGCCAGTAGTATTGGGGGGACGACTAATGAAAAACTGTTTTTT. The whole variable domain, remainder taken from reference TRBV19 and TRBJ1-4, is DGGITQSPKYLFRKEGQNVTLSCEQNLNHDAMYWYRQDPGQGLRLIYYSQIVNDFQKGDIAEGYSVSREKKESFPLTVTSAQKNPTAFYLCASSIGGTTNEKLFFGSGTQLSVL.

The rearrangement joins TRBV7-2 to TRBJ2-7; perhaps TRBD1 as D (7 bases). Per germline, CDR1 SGHTA and CDR2 FQGNSA. V shed 4 bases and J shed 4 bases, with 17 bases lying between them. The CDR3 covers 15 residues. The CDR3 sequence: CASSYLTTGRYEQYF. The CDR3 DNA sequence: TGTGCCAGCAGCTATTTGACGACAGGGAGGTACGAGCAGTACTTC.

The chain combines TRBV12-3 or TRBV12-4 with TRBJ1-1, with D hard to call. The ends were cut back, 3 bases at V and 1 base at J, with 6 bases in the middle. The length of the CDR3 is 13 residues. The CDR3 sequence: CASSFSANTEAFF. The DNA of the CDR3 is TGTGCCAGCAGTTTTTCAGCGAACACTGAAGCTTTCTTT.

V usage is TRBV2 and J usage is TRBJ1-2; D might be TRBD1 (5 bases). Trimming left V 7 bases short and J 2 bases short, with 11 bases between. This CDR3 has 13 residues. The germline V gene has CDR1 SNHLY and CDR2 FYNNEI. This CDR3 reads CASTTGGNYGYTF. The CDR3 nucleotides read TGTGCCAGCACTACAGGTGGCAACTATGGCTACACCTTC.

The J gene is TRBJ1-3, the V gene TRBV4-1, with D possibly TRBD1 on 6 matching bases. Trimming removed 4 bases at V and 0 bases at J, with 16 bases between. CDR3 size: 17 residues. Germline lookup yields CDR1 MGHRA and CDR2 YSYEKL. The CDR3 protein is CASSLRGTPGSGNTIYF. The CDR3 DNA sequence: TGCGCCAGCAGCCTGAGGGGGACCCCCGGCTCTGGAAACACCATATATTTT.

The chain couples TRBV11-3 to TRBJ1-4; maybe TRBD1 (6 bases). The CDR3 contains 14 residues. CDR1 SGHNT and CDR2 YENEEA come from the germline V gene. Trimming cost V 5 bases and J 7 bases, with 14 bases left between them. Written as DNA, the CDR3 is TGTGCCAGCAGCCTCGCCAGGGGAAGTGAAAAACTGTTTTTT. Residues: CASSLARGSEKLFF.

This rearrangement joins TRBV12-3 or TRBV12-4 to TRBJ2-7, with TRBD2 as a possible D gene (5 bases). This CDR3 is built from 13 residues. The V end was cut by 8 bases, the J end by 5 bases, with 16 bases between. The CDR3 DNA reads as TGTGCCAGCTGTCCCTCGGCCGGGGACGAGCAGTACTTC. Its protein is CASCPSAGDEQYF.

The chain employs TRBV6-2 or TRBV6-3 and TRBJ1-2, with D possibly matching TRBD1 (5 bases). Trimming stripped 4 bases from V and 5 bases from J, with 17 bases between. The germline CDR1 and CDR2 sequences are MNHEY and SVGEGT. The CDR3 sequence is 15 residues long. CDR3 nucleotides: TGTGCCAGCAGTTCCCCCGGGGGGGGTTCGTATGGCTACACCTTC. Protein: CASSSPGGGSYGYTF.

The chain links TRBV14 to TRBJ2-5, with TRBD2 identical over 9 bases. Germline V CDR1 and CDR2: SGHDN, FVKESK. This CDR3 has 16 residues. The trim removed 0 bases at V and 7 bases at J, leaving 9 bases unmatched. CDR3 protein: CASSQDAVAGAGTQYF. Written as DNA, the CDR3 is TGTGCCAGCAGCCAAGACGCGGTAGCGGGGGCGGGGACCCAGTACTTC.

The rearrangement uses TRBV7-9 and TRBJ2-7; D is undetermined. Germline-derived CDR1 and CDR2 are SEHNR and FQNEAQ (reference sequence). Trimming left V 8 bases short and J 1 base short, with 6 bases between. This CDR3 has 11 residues. In DNA, the CDR3 is TGTGCCAGCGGAAGGTCCTACGAGCAGTACTTC. Protein product: CASGRSYEQYF.

V is TRBV19 and J is TRBJ2-7, with TRBD1 matching 11 bases. The CDR3 extends over 16 amino acids. Germline CDR1 and CDR2: LNHDA and SQIVND (reference sequence). V shed 4 bases, J shed 7 bases, and the junction held 12 bases outside the gene matches. The CDR3 DNA follows: TGTGCCAGTAGTAAGAATCCGGGACAGGGGGTTGGTGAGCAGTACTTC. Translation gives CASSKNPGQGVGEQYF. Filled out from reference TRBV19 and TRBJ2-7, the complete variable domain reads DGGITQSPKYLFRKEGQNVTLSCEQNLNHDAMYWYRQDPGQGLRLIYYSQIVNDFQKGDIAEGYSVSREKKESFPLTVTSAQKNPTAFYLCASSKNPGQGVGEQYFGPGTRLTVT.

The chain employs TRBV7-9 and TRBJ1-6, with D maybe TRBD1 (5 bases). CDR3 length: 14 residues. Trimming removed 5 bases from V and 8 bases from J, with 13 bases in between. Germline V CDR1 and CDR2: SEHNR, FQNEAQ (reference sequence). Here the CDR3 DNA reads TGTGCCAGCAGCACGGGACGGATAGATTCACCCCTCCACTTT. Translated: CASSTGRIDSPLHF.

J is TRBJ2-5 and V is TRBV11-1, with D perhaps TRBD1 (6 bases). The germline gives CDR1 SGHAT, CDR2 FQDESV (reference sequence). This CDR3 has 14 amino acids. V was trimmed by 6 bases and J by 1 base, leaving 12 bases between them. The CDR3 here is CASREGHFQETQYF. The CDR3 DNA sequence: TGTGCCAGCAGAGAGGGACACTTCCAAGAGACCCAGTACTTC.

The J gene is TRBJ2-1, the V gene TRBV19; 10 bases align to TRBD1. The CDR3 totals 18 residues. Germline V gene data show CDR1 as LNHDA and CDR2 as SQIVND (reference sequence). The trim removed 6 bases at V and 1 base at J, leaving 12 bases unmatched. For the CDR3, the DNA is TGTGCCAGTAGAACCGGGACAGGGGTCCCTCTATCCTACAATGAGCAGTTCTTC. Residues: CASRTGTGVPLSYNEQFF.

The rearrangement links TRBV19 to TRBJ2-7; perhaps TRBD2 as D (6 bases). CDR3 length equals 13 residues. V was pared by 5 bases and J by 2 bases, with 10 bases between. Germline CDR1 and CDR2: LNHDA and SQIVND (reference sequence). CDR3 DNA: TGTGCCAGTAGTCACGGGAGCGCCTACGAGCAGTACTTC. Translated: CASSHGSAYEQYF.

The chain couples TRBV7-9 to TRBJ1-3; D not resolved. Germline CDR1 and CDR2: SEHNR and FQNEAQ (reference sequence). This CDR3 has 13 residues. V was pared by 6 bases and J by 0 bases, with 6 bases between. CDR3 DNA: TGTGCCAGCAGTGGGGACTCTGGAAACACCATATATTTT. This gives the protein CASSGDSGNTIYF. Drawing the rest from reference TRBV7-9 and TRBJ1-3, the complete variable domain is DTGVSQNPRHKITKRGQNVTFRCDPISEHNRLYWYRQTLGQGPEFLTYFQNEAQLEKSRLLSDRFSAERPKGSFSTLEIQRTEQGDSAMYLCASSGDSGNTIYFGEGSWLTVV.

This clone was counted a single time. The genes are TRBV2 and TRBJ2-1; 7 bases match TRBD2. Germline V gene sequence: CDR1 SNHLY, CDR2 FYNNEI. The CDR3 extends over 19 amino acids. Trimming took 0 bases from V and 2 from J; bases not matched to a gene: 13. The CDR3 DNA reads TGTGCCAGCAGTGAAGCGCTTGCCCCTCTAGCGGCCGCCTACAATGAGCAGTTCTTC. This sequence encodes CASSEALAPLAAAYNEQFF.

V usage is TRBV7-9 and J usage is TRBJ2-3; 11 bases line up with TRBD1. Germline lookup yields CDR1 SEHNR and CDR2 FQNEAQ (reference sequence). The ends lost 8 bases at V and 6 bases at J; junction bases unmatched: 4. The CDR3 is 13 residues long. CDR3 protein: CASRTGGGDTQYF. As DNA, the CDR3 is TGTGCCAGCCGGACAGGGGGCGGGGATACGCAGTATTTT.

The rearrangement uses TRBV19 and TRBJ1-2; D uncertain. The CDR3 consists of 13 residues. V lost 4 bases and J lost 5, with 11 bases in between. From germline, CDR1 is LNHDA and CDR2 SQIVND (reference sequence). CDR3 coding DNA: TGTGCCAGTAGTACCCCTAGAAGTTATGGCTACACCTTC. It specifies CASSTPRSYGYTF.

This chain uses TRBV5-1 with TRBJ1-1; 10 nucleotides align to TRBD1. This CDR3 is 16 amino acids long. The V and J ends lost 7 bases and 2 bases, in that order; junction bases with no gene match: 11. Germline V lookup: CDR1 SGHRS, CDR2 YFSETQ. The CDR3 region is CASRTGTGVLNTEAFF. CDR3 bases: TGCGCCAGCCGAACCGGGACAGGGGTGTTAAACACTGAAGCTTTCTTT.

This clone was detected once. The chain combines TRBV15 with TRBJ2-7; possible D gene TRBD1, 5 bases. Germline V lookup: CDR1 LNHNV, CDR2 YYDKDF (reference sequence). The CDR3 is made up of 16 amino acids. Trimming pared 3 bases from V and 7 bases from J, leaving 22 bases between. CDR3 nucleotide sequence: TGTGCCACCAGCAGCGAAGGGGCCGGAGCTTTGGGGGAGCAGTACTTC. Amino acids: CATSSEGAGALGEQYF. Variable domain in full (rest from reference TRBV15 and TRBJ2-7): DAMVIQNPRYQVTQFGKPVTLSCSQTLNHNVMYWYQQKSSQAPKLLFHYYDKDFNNEADTPDNFQSRRPNTSFCFLDIRSPGLGDTAMYLCATSSEGAGALGEQYFGPGTRLTVT.

This rearrangement joins TRBV4-3 to TRBJ2-1; 8 bases align to TRBD2. Germline loops: CDR1 LGHNA, CDR2 YSLEER. The CDR3 has 14 residues. V was clipped by 2 bases and J by 5 bases; unmatched bases: 2. The CDR3 DNA is TGCGCCAGCAGCCAAAGCGGGGGAAACAATGAGCAGTTCTTC. Amino acid sequence: CASSQSGGNNEQFF.

The chain couples TRBV28 to TRBJ2-7; 8 bases match TRBD1. CDR3 length: 13 residues. V trimming: 6 bases; J trimming: 6 bases; junction bases outside the gene matches: 7. The germline CDR1 and CDR2 sequences are MDHEN and SYDVKM. CDR3 residues: CASSNRGKGEQYF. The CDR3, as DNA: TGTGCCAGCAGCAACAGGGGGAAAGGCGAGCAGTACTTC.

This chain links TRBV11-3 with TRBJ2-5; TRBD1 agrees at 7 bases. V dropped 5 bases and J dropped 2; count of bases not matched to a gene: 8. The CDR3 is 15 amino acids. Looked up from germline, CDR1 is SGHNT and CDR2 is YENEEA. CDR3 in DNA: TGTGCCAGCAGCGAGCTGACAGGGCCGCAAGAGACCCAGTACTTC. It encodes CASSELTGPQETQYF.

The V call is TRBV18, the J call TRBJ1-1, with a tentative D call TRBD1 (6 bases). V lost 3 bases to trimming and J lost 8 bases, with 10 bases between them. CDR1 is KGHSH and CDR2 is LQKENI in the germline V gene. CDR3 size: 12 residues. The CDR3 sequence is CASSPRGGEAFF. The CDR3 DNA is TGTGCCAGCTCACCTAGAGGGGGGGAAGCTTTCTTT.

V and J are TRBV6-1 and TRBJ2-2; TRBD1 matches at 9 bases. This CDR3 is built from 18 residues. V lost 2 bases, J lost 3 bases, and 10 bases stayed unmatched. Germline CDR1 is MNHNS and CDR2 is SASEGT. The CDR3 is CASSERSPGQGYTGELFF. The CDR3 DNA reads as TGTGCCAGCAGTGAAAGATCGCCGGGACAGGGCTACACCGGGGAGCTGTTTTTT.

V usage is TRBV5-1 and J usage is TRBJ2-5; D may be TRBD1 or TRBD2 (5 bases each). Germline V gene data show CDR1 as SGHRS and CDR2 as YFSETQ. Deletions cut 4 bases from V and 5 bases from J, with 18 bases between. The CDR3 runs 15 residues. In DNA, the CDR3 is TGCGCCAGCAGCCAAACTAGTAGGGGTGGGGAGACCCAGTACTTC. Translation: CASSQTSRGGETQYF.

The rearrangement uses TRBV4-3 and TRBJ2-3; D is ambiguous. The CDR3 spans 14 residues. Germline assignment: CDR1 LGHNA and CDR2 YSLEER. V shed 0 bases and J shed 5 bases, with 9 bases lying between them. In DNA form, the CDR3 reads TGCGCCAGCAGCCAAGATCTAAGGGTAGATACGCAGTATTTT. Its translation is CASSQDLRVDTQYF.